Detailed here is one T cell receptor (beta chain). The data belong to a study of blood T cell repertoires in COVID-19. Study details: Nucleic acid was either cDNA or gDNA, and it came from T cells, B-cell-depleted T cells, or PBMCs.

Germline V gene lookup returns CDR1 SGHTA and CDR2 FQGNSA. Trimming took off 1 base at V and 11 bases at J, with 20 bases between the two ends. The CDR3 consists of 16 residues. Data came from immunoSEQ multiplex PCR; TCRdb stores just in-frame clones and leaves some out. The repertoire consists of fewer than 200,000 clones, with about 90% occurring once and the leading ten covering about 20%. V and J are TRBV7-2 and TRBJ1-4; possible D gene TRBD1, 6 bases. The sequence was collected from a man aged 70 or older with active or convalescent COVID-19. The source material was peripheral blood. The chain's CDR3 is CASSLERTGSISKLFF. For the CDR3, the DNA is TGTGCCAGCAGCTTAGAACGCACAGGGTCAATTAGTAAACTGTTTTTT.